A selection of T cell receptor beta chains follows, all from one sample in a study of beta chain features in type 1 diabetes. Sequenced by immunoSEQ multiplex PCR; TCRdb stores in-frame clones only, minus some. The sample lists hundreds of thousands of clones, over 12% occurring once. Input material: naive CD4+ T cells from blood. Receptor source: a man younger than 30 with type 1 diabetes. CDR3s include the opening cysteine and the closing phenylalanine or tryptophan. The D gene is left open where the match is weak. Expanded clones get a size class; other rows say once, few or many, or leave the size out.

abundance	v_gene	j_gene	d_gene	CDR3aa	CDR3nt
.	TRBV30	TRBJ1-1	.	CAWSVSLQGEAFF	TGTGCCTGGAGTGTATCTTTGCAGGGTGAAGCTTTCTTT
.	TRBV4-2	TRBJ2-5	.	CASSLQETQYF	TGTGCCAGCAGCCTACAAGAGACCCAGTACTTC
.	TRBV12-5	TRBJ2-3	.	CASGPRRDTQYF	TGTGCTAGTGGTCCCCGGAGGGATACGCAGTATTTT
.	TRBV30	TRBJ2-5	.	CAWSGRRTQYF	TGTGCCTGGAGTGGACGGAGGACCCAGTACTTC
few	TRBV7-9	TRBJ1-1	.	CASSLIGDTEAFF	TGTGCCAGCAGCTTAATAGGCGACACTGAAGCTTTCTTT
.	TRBV9	TRBJ2-1	.	CASSVDPGSGEQFF	TGTGCCAGCAGCGTAGACCCAGGGTCGGGTGAGCAGTTCTTC
.	TRBV9	TRBJ2-1	.	CASSMGLSPYNEQFF	TGTGCCAGCAGCATGGGACTCTCCCCCTACAATGAGCAGTTCTTC
.	TRBV2	TRBJ2-3	.	CASSDVGGPSTDTQYF	TGTGCCAGCAGTGACGTGGGGGGCCCTTCCACAGATACGCAGTATTTT
.	TRBV28	TRBJ1-2	.	CASIPSGDVRGYTF	TGTGCCAGCATTCCCTCGGGGGACGTGAGGGGCTACACCTTC
.	TRBV30	TRBJ1-2	.	CAWSVHEVPGLYGYTF	TGTGCCTGGAGTGTACACGAGGTCCCAGGACTCTATGGCTACACCTTC
few	TRBV2	TRBJ2-6	.	CASTGAGANVLTF	TGTGCCAGCACGGGTGCTGGGGCCAACGTCCTGACTTTC
few	TRBV29-1	TRBJ2-2	.	CSVPPLGSSNTGELFF	TGCAGCGTTCCCCCCCTCGGGAGCTCGAACACCGGGGAGCTGTTTTTT
.	TRBV30	TRBJ2-1	TRBD2	CAWSKAGGPYNEQFF	TGTGCCTGGAGTAAAGCGGGAGGGCCCTACAATGAGCAGTTCTTC
few	TRBV5-4	TRBJ2-5	.	CASSSRQAVETQYF	TGTGCCAGCAGCTCCAGACAGGCAGTGGAGACCCAGTACTTC
few	TRBV29-1	TRBJ1-1	.	CSVVGSKNTEAFF	TGCAGCGTTGTTGGCAGCAAGAACACTGAAGCTTTCTTT
.	TRBV30	TRBJ2-1	.	CAWSVRYEQFF	TGTGCCTGGAGTGTACGGTATGAGCAGTTCTTC
.	TRBV9	TRBJ2-5	.	CASSVAPGPRPLAQYF	TGTGCCAGCAGCGTAGCCCCCGGACCCAGGCCTTTGGCCCAGTACTTC
few	TRBV5-6	TRBJ2-1	TRBD2	CASSASRSGRAVWQFF	TGTGCCAGCAGCGCCAGTCGGAGCGGGAGGGCCGTTTGGCAGTTCTTC
.	TRBV5-1	TRBJ1-1	.	CASSFKGPLNTEAFF	TGCGCCAGCAGCTTTAAAGGGCCATTGAACACTGAAGCTTTCTTT
few	TRBV7-9	TRBJ2-3	TRBD1	CASSWTGSTSTDTQYF	TGTGCCAGCAGCTGGACAGGTAGCACTAGCACAGATACGCAGTATTTT
.	TRBV2	TRBJ2-5	.	CASSRDLETQYF	TGTGCCAGCAGTAGGGACTTAGAGACCCAGTACTTC
few	TRBV9	TRBJ2-7	TRBD1	CASSGLTGPYEQYF	TGTGCCAGCAGCGGATTGACAGGGCCCTACGAGCAGTACTTC
few	TRBV7-2	TRBJ2-5	TRBD2	CASSFGLAGAETQYF	TGTGCCAGCAGCTTCGGACTAGCGGGGGCAGAGACCCAGTACTTC
.	TRBV2	TRBJ2-5	.	CASSSRQETQYF	TGTGCCAGCAGCAGTAGGCAAGAGACCCAGTACTTC
.	TRBV9	TRBJ2-1	.	CASSRDTTYNEQFF	TGTGCCAGCAGCCGGGACACGACCTACAATGAGCAGTTCTTC
.	TRBV2	TRBJ2-1	TRBD2	CASSSGLAGGRKFF	TGTGCCAGCAGTAGCGGACTAGCGGGAGGAAGAAAGTTCTTC
few	TRBV7-9	TRBJ2-3	TRBD2	CASSPTSGGFTDTQYF	TGTGCCAGCAGCCCGACTAGCGGGGGGTTCACAGATACGCAGTATTTT
.	TRBV10-3	TRBJ2-7	.	CAISESDGTQYF	TGTGCCATCAGTGAGTCGGACGGAACGCAGTACTTC
.	TRBV7-2	TRBJ2-7	.	CASSLKGGKGYF	TGTGCCAGCAGCTTAAAGGGGGGAAAGGGGTACTTC
.	TRBV7-9	TRBJ2-7	TRBD2	CASSPGAQSGGDYEQYF	TGTGCCAGCAGCCCTGGCGCGCAGAGCGGGGGGGACTACGAGCAGTACTTC
.	TRBV11-2	TRBJ2-5	.	CASSLEGIQYF	TGTGCCAGCAGCTTAGAGGGGATCCAGTACTTC
.	TRBV7-9	TRBJ1-5	.	CASSSGGLNQPQHF	TGTGCCAGCAGTTCCGGTGGGCTCAATCAGCCCCAGCATTTT
.	TRBV29-1	TRBJ2-1	.	CSALESGLNEQFF	TGCAGCGCCCTAGAGTCGGGGCTTAATGAGCAGTTCTTC
.	TRBV14	TRBJ2-1	.	CASSQVGLALWSYNEQFF	TGTGCCAGCAGCCAAGTTGGCCTAGCGTTATGGTCCTACAATGAGCAGTTCTTC
few	TRBV4-3	TRBJ2-7	.	CASSQAPSYEQYF	TGCGCCAGCAGCCAAGCCCCTAGCTACGAGCAGTACTTC
few	TRBV25-1	TRBJ2-7	.	CASSNTGISYEQYF	TGTGCCAGCAGTAATACAGGGATTTCCTACGAGCAGTACTTC
few	TRBV10-2	TRBJ2-5	TRBD1	CASRVPTGPQETQYF	TGCGCCAGCAGGGTCCCGACAGGGCCTCAAGAGACCCAGTACTTC
few	TRBV7-9	TRBJ2-5	.	CASSSPATRVRETQYF	TGTGCCAGCAGCTCTCCCGCGACTAGGGTTAGGGAGACCCAGTACTTC
few	TRBV4-2	TRBJ1-2	.	CASSQEQRQRAGYTF	TGTGCCAGCAGCCAAGAACAGCGGCAACGGGCTGGCTACACCTTC
few	TRBV30	TRBJ2-7	.	CAWSVSGALEQYF	TGTGCCTGGAGTGTTTCGGGAGCCCTCGAGCAGTACTTC
few	TRBV7-2	TRBJ2-3	TRBD2	CASSSPGTSGDRTDTQYF	TGTGCCAGCAGTTCACCCGGGACTAGCGGGGACCGCACAGATACGCAGTATTTT
.	TRBV1	TRBJ1-4	.	CTSSPRTNEKLFF	TGCACCAGCAGCCCTCGAACTAATGAAAAACTGTTTTTT